The sequence of this T cell receptor beta chain was determined in a study of T cells expressing NK-cell markers. Study background: The study sequenced eight donors, seven HCMV-seropositive and one seronegative. Study-wide points: More than 5 donors carried dominant NKG2C+ clonotypes that made up roughly 1.0-7.0% of their CD8+ T cells. These clonotypes, the leaders elsewhere, also led the CD3+CD56-NKG2C+ fraction in four donors.

From its re-call of the 5' RACE reads, TCRdb lists each CDR3 protein once, without DNA. Its table records 150,000 to 170,000 distinct CDR3 sequences. For this clonotype: The antigen is not known.

The clonotype comes from a woman between 45 and 60 years old in good health. The material sequenced was blood T cells: a sorted CD56 or NKG2C T cell subset, CD4+ or CD8+ T cells, or bulk PBMC T cells (not recorded which).

Here the CDR3 reads CASNGDPPTGELFF. The rearrangement joins TRBV2 to TRBJ2-2; TCRdb lists TRBD1, though no DNA is available to test this call. Germline V gene lookup returns CDR1 SNHLY and CDR2 FYNNEI. This CDR3 is 14 amino acids long. Supplemented by reference TRBV2 and TRBJ2-2, the full variable domain reads EPEVTQTPSHQVTQMGQEVILRCVPISNHLYFYWYRQILGQKVEFLVSFYNNEISEKSEIFDDQFSVERPDGSNFTLKIRSTKLEDSAMYFCASNGDPPTGELFFGEGSRLTVL.